Reported below is one TCR beta chain. Antigen unknown. The V gene lost 0 bases and the J gene lost 4 bases, with 9 bases spanning the gap. This CDR3 contains 14 residues. Per germline, CDR1 SGHNT and CDR2 YYREEE (reference sequence). This sample was included in a study of STAT5B mutations in CD4+ large granular lymphocyte leukemia. The wider study: Among healthy donors, a particular HLA allele went with more CDR3 'QG' motifs.

Study-wide results and limits: 8/27 top patient clones versus 2/35 control clones were TRBV06-family. CD4-sorted patient repertoires seemed more clonal than healthy CD4+ repertoires. No patients shared main leukemic clonotypes, though around 24% appeared at low frequency elsewhere.

Sequenced by immunoSEQ multiplex PCR; TCRdb stores in-frame clones only, minus some. The data contain roughly 21,000 clones, around 75% of them singletons. The specimen was CD4+ T cells from blood buffy coats. This rearrangement joins TRBV5-4 to TRBJ2-3; D unclear. The receptor was isolated from a human donor in good health. The CDR3 loop reads CASSLGVAPDTQYF. CDR3 nucleotides: TGTGCCAGCAGCTTGGGGGTAGCCCCAGATACGCAGTATTTT.